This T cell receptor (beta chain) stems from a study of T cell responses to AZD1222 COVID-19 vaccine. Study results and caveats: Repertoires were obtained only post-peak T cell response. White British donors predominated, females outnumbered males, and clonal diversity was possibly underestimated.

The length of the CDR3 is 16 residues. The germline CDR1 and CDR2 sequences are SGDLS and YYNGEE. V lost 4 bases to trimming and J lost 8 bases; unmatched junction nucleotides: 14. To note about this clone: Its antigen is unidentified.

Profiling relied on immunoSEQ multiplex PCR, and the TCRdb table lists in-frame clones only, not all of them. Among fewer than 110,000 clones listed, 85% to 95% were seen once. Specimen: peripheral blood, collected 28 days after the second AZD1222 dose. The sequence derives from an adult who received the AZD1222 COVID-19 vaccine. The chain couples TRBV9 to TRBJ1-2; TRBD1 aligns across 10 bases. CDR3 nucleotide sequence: TGTGCCAGCAGCAACGAGAGACAGGGGGCGGATCTGGGCTACACCTTC. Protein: CASSNERQGADLGYTF.